The T cell receptor beta chain described here comes from a study of CD8+ T cells in alopecia areata (dated by TCRdb to the late 2010s). About the investigation overall: The treated patients took part in an open-label pilot trial in which moderate-to-severe alopecia areata was treated with oral tofacitinib at 5 to 10 mg twice daily. Biopsies were taken from tofacitinib-treated patients at baseline and again at 4 and 24 weeks into treatment, and several of those patients also had a later scalp biopsy. On the human side, TCRbeta sequencing was run on scalp tissue and on sorted CD4+ and CD8+ peripheral blood T cells from healthy controls and from alopecia areata patients with either patchy or totalis/universalis disease. Scalp clonality was compared among normal scalp (n=4), patchy alopecia areata scalp (n=8), and alopecia totalis/universalis scalp (n=8). Patients stayed on tofacitinib for 6 to 18 months and then had 6 months of follow-up off drug so that delayed response and recurrence could be assessed. High-throughput TCRbeta sequencing was used to examine T cell clonal expansion in alopecia areata in both the C3H/HeJ mouse model and human patients. RNA was obtained with the PAXgene miRNA kit for fixed scalp, the miRNeasy kit for PBMCs, and the RNeasy kit for mouse skin. Amplification of TCRbeta CDR3 regions was done by immunoSEQ multiplex PCR using 35 Vbeta forward primers and 13 Jbeta reverse primers. For the treated patients, the SALT score, which quantifies what percentage of scalp surface area is affected, served as the measure of disease severity.

The sample's time point, from its label and the paper: 4 weeks on oral tofacitinib. The treatment or condition label here, explained by the study, means: oral pan-JAK inhibitor, 5-10 mg twice daily. Peripheral blood and lesional scalp punch biopsies were obtained from patients with alopecia areata. After PBMCs were isolated by density centrifugation and stained for CD3, CD4 and CD8, a FACSAria was used to sort CD4+ and CD8+ T cells. CDR3 length: 13 amino acids, cysteine to phenylalanine. Left in the record is the CDR3 DNA by itself, 39 bases read in frame from the first base. From the germline V gene, CDR1 is SGHRS and CDR2 is YFSETQ. V loses 3 bases, J loses 9 bases, and the germline ends lie 16 bases apart. Receptors were amplified or captured by the immunoSEQ multiplex PCR assay. To provide template for TCR sequencing, every sample had RNA extracted and reverse transcribed into cDNA. First-strand cDNA was synthesized with SuperScript III using a 2:1 mix of oligo-dT and random hexamers. A synthetic immune receptor repertoire was used to measure amplification bias, and any remaining bias was corrected computationally. Turning to the authors' computational methods: After raw reads were preprocessed to remove errors, the CDR3 was defined following IMGT conventions as running from the conserved cysteine to phenylalanine. Clonality was computed as 1 minus the Shannon entropy, with the entropy normalized by log2 of the number of productive unique TCRs. Scalp TCRbeta sequences were cross-referenced with sorted blood CD4 and CD8 repertoires so that the CD4 or CD8 identity of scalp clones could be inferred. TCRdb mirrors the immuneACCESS table, restricted to in-frame sequences. Some clones are absent from its copies; in checked studies, under half trace to an unresolved V gene, and the reason for the others is unknown. V, J and clone size are those of that table, while D and trimming were read from the DNA. This sample gives fewer than 250,000 clones in total; 50% to 60% of them show up just once. Jointly, the top ten make up 0.65% to 0.7% of the sample.

Study-wide conclusions, independent of this receptor: Scalp TCR repertoire analysis is complicated because resident alphabeta T cells in normal human skin are also sequenced, whereas mouse skin is dominated by gammadelta T cells. Lesional scalp, especially in alopecia totalis/universalis, showed higher clonality and more expanded CD8+ clones than normal scalp, suggesting antigenic drive. Because the treated cohort was small and had just a single nonresponder, larger studies are needed to establish links between baseline CD8+ expansion and response. With tofacitinib, both scalp clonality and the number of expanded CD8+ clones among the top 100 scalp clones went down significantly. Many expanded lesional clones were found to persist in scalp and blood during tofacitinib treatment, and relapse after treatment cessation may be partly explained by this persistence. Compared with mice, TCR sequences shared between patients were less clear, possibly partly because of HLA diversity across the patient population.

Remarks on this clone: Its binding antigen is unknown. Base quality data are lacking; no much larger clone is found one base away.

Sequenced material: CD4+ T cells sorted from blood, taken at week 4, from a patient treated with tofacitinib. This sequence originates from a human donor with alopecia areata. Rearrangement joined TRBV5-1 to TRBJ2-7, with a tentative D gene TRBD2 over 6 matching bases. The nucleotide sequence is given as TGCGCCAGCAGCTGGGCCCCAGACGGGGGGCAGTACTTC. It translates as CASSWAPDGGQYF.